A single T cell receptor (beta chain) is shown here with its context. Germline is not matched at one junction end, which may reflect a read error. The sample is drawn from a study of memory CD4+ T cells and cytomegalovirus serostatus. Single viable CD3+CD4+CD8-CD45RO+ cells were sorted as the memory CD4+ T cells. The CDR3 totals 12 residues. CDR1 and CDR2 (germline): SGHDT, YYEEEE. Using immunoSEQ multiplex PCR, the repertoire was profiled, and TCRdb retains in-frame clones only, with some absent. The repertoire holds some 50,000 clones, roughly 72% seen once, with roughly 1.7% in the top ten. The sample comprised memory CD4+ T cells from blood. The rearrangement uses TRBV5-6 and TRBJ1-2; the D gene is possibly TRBD1 (5 bases). The sequence derives from an adult in good health and CMV-seronegative. The CDR3 DNA reads as TGTGCCAGCAACAAGGTGGCGGGGACGGGGGCCTTC. This translates into CASNKVAGTGAF.